This T cell receptor beta chain derives from a study of a mutant IDH1 vaccine in newly diagnosed glioma (dated by TCRdb to the early 2020s). Background for the entire study: Of the approximately 34 treated patients, 62.5% were male and about 40% were female, and a mean age of roughly 41 years was recorded. Longitudinal TCRB deep sequencing was done for 25 to 30 treated patients, wherever samples were available for exploratory analyses. Peripheral blood was collected at six visits: V03 (baseline), V05, V07, V10, V12 and V13. Prior to enrollment, standard therapy consisting of radiotherapy alone, temozolomide alone, or radiochemotherapy with temozolomide had been administered to patients, with the combination being received by most patients.

From its cysteine to its phenylalanine, the CDR3 spans 14 amino acids. The sequence is cut down to CDR3 DNA, 42 bases in frame from base 1. V gives up 3 bases and J gives up 3 bases, and the segment between their germline ends measures 13 bases. From the germline V gene, CDR1 is SGHRS and CDR2 is YFSETQ. Here is what the overall study found, with its caveats: Availability determined which PBMC samples were chosen for TCRB deep sequencing. No apparent relationship was observed between pseudoprogression and alterations in the top peripheral T cell clonotypes detected by TCRB sequencing. Vaccine-induced immune responses across multiple MHC alleles were detected in 85% to 95% of patients. The authors noted that analyses of patient blood samples could not be reproduced because of sample limitations.

Libraries were made using the immunoSEQ multiplex PCR assay. Rearranged TCR beta chain sequences were amplified with the hsTCRB Kit following the manufacturer's protocol. Sequencing of TCRB libraries was carried out on an Illumina MiSeq. The study's processing was this. Demultiplexing, trimming and gene mapping were performed with the kit vendor's proprietary platform. Held by TCRdb, this immuneACCESS table contains in-frame sequences only and omits some clones. Under half of the omission traces to an unresolved V gene where checked; the cause of the rest is unknown. V, J and clone size are those of that table, while D and trimming were read from the DNA. The table for this sample lists 70,000 to 95,000 clones; over 70% of them were counted only once. The top ten constitute about 5.2% of the sample. What the time point label conveys for this sample: baseline, week 1 (first vaccination visit). This sample's treatment or condition label indicates: pre-vaccination baseline after standard-of-care therapy. All donors had newly diagnosed IDH1-mutant astrocytomas of WHO grade 3 or 4 that showed loss of nuclear ATRX. The samples were drawn from NOA16, a multicentre, single-arm, open-label phase I trial in Germany that tested a mutant IDH1 peptide vaccine in humans for the first time. Blood drawn at visit V03 was used as the baseline sample for immunogenicity testing. Genomic DNA for TCRB sequencing was extracted from EDTA blood using the DNeasy Blood and Tissue Kit.

As regards this clone: Its antigen is unknown. Per-base qualities were not stored, and no clone one base away is much larger.

The sequence is built from TRBV5-1 and TRBJ2-7; the D gene is possibly TRBD1, with 6 bases matching. This clonotype originated in a man aged 40-49 years with glioma. Some clones in this sample may be carry-over from other donors' samples. Sequenced here: PBMCs, sampled from a glioma patient treated with radiotherapy, temozolomide or both. The nucleotides read TGCGCCAGCAGCTGGTCGACAGGAGACTACGAGCAGTACTTC. The translation is CASSWSTGDYEQYF.